These 21 T cell receptor beta chains came from one sample sequenced in a study of Graves' ophthalmopathy and Graves' hyperthyroidism. CDR3 regions of TCR beta were amplified from RNA transcripts. Investigators did first-round RT-PCR with HTBI primers, then second-round multiplex PCR. From the multiplex PCR reads, TCRdb called clonotypes with MiXCR, one entry per CDR3 protein. This sample has 650,000 to 900,000 distinct CDR3 sequences, with around 40% found just once. Input material: peripheral blood. The receptor source for this set is an adult man with Graves' ophthalmopathy.

This clonotype was recorded at least ten times. The chain uses TRBV19 and TRBJ1-5; D remains unclear. CDR1 is LNHDA and CDR2 is SQIVND in the germline V gene (reference sequence). The germline V and J ends were trimmed by 3 bases and 5 bases, with 8 bases remaining between them. CDR3 length: 13 residues. The CDR3 reads CASSIGSDQPQHF. As DNA, the CDR3 is TGTGCCAGTAGTATCGGGAGTGATCAGCCCCAGCATTTT.

This clonotype was seen more than once but under ten times. V and J are TRBV24-1 and TRBJ1-5; TRBD1 matches at 8 bases. This CDR3 region has 14 residues. Germline V CDR1 and CDR2: KGHDR, SFDVKD. The V and J ends lost 11 bases and 7 bases, in that order; junction bases with no gene match: 12. The CDR3 loop reads CASNRRGQGQPQHF. The CDR3 DNA follows: TGTGCCAGCAACCGACGAGGACAGGGACAGCCCCAGCATTTT.

This clonotype was found many times. J is TRBJ1-2 and V is TRBV7-9, with TRBD1 matching over 9 bases. The CDR3 consists of 15 residues. Germline CDR1 SEHNR, CDR2 FQNEAQ (reference sequence). J was trimmed by 4 bases and V by 4 bases; bases with no gene match: 7. The CDR3 DNA reads as TGTGCCAGCAGCTCTACAGGGGGCGCAGGCTATGGCTACACCTTC. The encoded protein is CASSSTGGAGYGYTF. Combining the CDR3 with reference TRBV7-9 and TRBJ1-2 gives the whole variable domain DTGVSQNPRHKITKRGQNVTFRCDPISEHNRLYWYRQTLGQGPEFLTYFQNEAQLEKSRLLSDRFSAERPKGSFSTLEIQRTEQGDSAMYLCASSSTGGAGYGYTFGSGTRLTVV.

The sample holds a few counts of this clonotype. The J gene is TRBJ2-7, the V gene TRBV7-3; no firm D call. The CDR3 sequence is 12 residues long. The V gene's germline CDR1 is SGHTA and CDR2 FQGTGA. Between the trimmed V and J ends, which lost 7 bases and 3 bases, there was a span of 10 bases. The CDR3 coding sequence is TGTGCCAGCAACCAAATTGGCTACGAGCAGTACTTC. Amino acid sequence: CASNQIGYEQYF.

The sample holds a few counts of this clonotype. The J gene is TRBJ2-2, the V gene TRBV7-2; D call uncertain. CDR3 length equals 13 residues. Germline V gene data show CDR1 as SGHTA and CDR2 as FQGNSA. V lost 11 bases, J lost 0 bases, and 10 bases lay in between. CDR3 sequence (DNA): TGTGCCGACGGTGGGGCGAACACCGGGGAGCTGTTTTTT. This codes for CADGGANTGELFF.

This clonotype was recorded a few times. The chain combines TRBV5-8 with TRBJ1-1, with TRBD1 as a possible D gene (5 bases). The V end lost 2 bases, the J end lost 5 bases, and 19 bases lay between the germline ends. This CDR3 contains 16 residues. CDR1 and CDR2 (germline): SGHTS, YDEGEE. As DNA, the CDR3 is TGTGCCAGCAGCTTACCAACCCAGGGTATTGTTACTGAAGCTTTCTTT. Its protein is CASSLPTQGIVTEAFF.

V is TRBV24-1 and J is TRBJ2-3; D is perhaps TRBD2 (5 bases). The CDR3 covers 13 residues. The V end lost 7 bases, the J end lost 5 bases, and 12 bases lay between the germline ends. From germline, CDR1 is KGHDR and CDR2 SFDVKD. Here the CDR3 DNA reads TGTGCCACCAGGGAGCGAGAGGGAGATACGCAGTATTTT. It is translated as CATREREGDTQYF.

The table lists this clonotype with a few counts. The chain links TRBV19 to TRBJ2-5, with TRBD1 matching 11 bases. The junction had 17 bases not matched to a gene; V was cut back by 9 bases and J by 5 bases. CDR1 and CDR2 (germline): LNHDA, SQIVND (reference sequence). This CDR3 is built from 17 residues. The CDR3 is CASSPPWGTGGGETQYF. CDR3 DNA: TGTGCCAGCAGTCCCCCCTGGGGGACAGGGGGTGGGGAGACCCAGTACTTC.

A remark on this clonotype: Just one base apart from a much larger clone, this may be a read error. The chain joins TRBV20-1 to TRBJ2-5, with unresolved D. The germline V gene has CDR1 DFQATT and CDR2 SNEGSKA (reference sequence). This CDR3 is built from 10 residues. In DNA, the CDR3 is TGCAGTGCTGGAGAAGGGACCCAGTACTTC. It yields the protein CSAGEGTQYF.

In this sample, this clonotype turned up once. This sequence joins TRBV7-9 and TRBJ2-3; D is possibly TRBD2 (5 bases). CDR3 length equals 17 residues. CDR1 is SEHNR, CDR2 FQNEAQ, per germline (reference sequence). Trimming took 5 bases from V and 4 from J, leaving 22 bases between them. The CDR3 region is CASSQESGGFSPDTQYF. For the CDR3, the DNA is TGTGCCAGCAGCCAAGAAAGCGGCGGATTCTCCCCAGATACGCAGTATTTT. Combining the CDR3 with reference TRBV7-9 and TRBJ2-3 gives the whole variable domain DTGVSQNPRHKITKRGQNVTFRCDPISEHNRLYWYRQTLGQGPEFLTYFQNEAQLEKSRLLSDRFSAERPKGSFSTLEIQRTEQGDSAMYLCASSQESGGFSPDTQYFGPGTRLTVL.

This rearrangement joins TRBV29-1 to TRBJ2-7, with D tentatively TRBD1 (6 bases). The germline gives CDR1 SQVTM, CDR2 ANQGSEA. V was pared by 4 bases and J by 3 bases, with 16 bases between. This CDR3 region has 14 residues. Written as DNA, the CDR3 is TGCAGCGTTGCTGTCCAGGGGAAAAGCTACGAGCAGTACTTC. Protein product: CSVAVQGKSYEQYF.

The gene calls are TRBV10-3 and TRBJ2-5, with TRBD2 identical over 9 bases. Germline-derived CDR1 and CDR2 are ENHRY and SYGVKD. The CDR3 totals 17 residues. V lost 8 bases and J lost 4; bases outside the gene matches: 17. This CDR3 is CAIDAVGGRALPETQYF. CDR3 coding DNA: TGTGCCATCGATGCAGTTGGCGGGAGGGCCCTCCCAGAGACCCAGTACTTC.

Many counts were recorded for this clonotype. This chain links TRBV2 with TRBJ2-7, with no clear D. Trimming pared 3 bases from V and 3 bases from J, leaving 9 bases between. CDR3 size: 13 residues. CDR1 is SNHLY and CDR2 is FYNNEI in the germline V gene. For the CDR3, the DNA is TGTGCCAGCAGTGAGGTCCCGAGCTACGAGCAGTACTTC. Translated: CASSEVPSYEQYF.

The V and J genes are TRBV19 and TRBJ1-1; tentative D call: TRBD1 (5 bases). Germline assignment: CDR1 LNHDA and CDR2 SQIVND (reference sequence). The germline V and J ends were trimmed by 4 bases and 1 base, with 19 bases remaining between them. The CDR3 is 17 residues long. The CDR3 coding sequence is TGTGCCAGTAGTAATCAGGGTCGGTGGGCCGCGAACACTGAAGCTTTCTTT. This encodes CASSNQGRWAANTEAFF. Full variable domain (missing parts from reference TRBV19 and TRBJ1-1): DGGITQSPKYLFRKEGQNVTLSCEQNLNHDAMYWYRQDPGQGLRLIYYSQIVNDFQKGDIAEGYSVSREKKESFPLTVTSAQKNPTAFYLCASSNQGRWAANTEAFFGQGTRLTVV.

This clonotype has a handful of counts. The chain is built from TRBV5-4 and TRBJ2-7, with D possibly matching TRBD1 (5 bases). Germline V gives CDR1 SGHNT, CDR2 YYREEE (reference sequence). Trimming took 3 bases from V and 3 from J, leaving 13 bases between them. The CDR3 is 14 amino acids. The DNA of the CDR3 is TGTGCCAGCAGCTATACCCAGGGTGACTACGAGCAGTACTTC. Translation: CASSYTQGDYEQYF.

This clonotype was observed a few times. The V call is TRBV10-3, the J call TRBJ1-1; D remains unclear. Trimming stripped 10 bases from V and 8 bases from J, with 26 bases between. CDR3 size: 15 residues. Germline V gene sequence: CDR1 ENHRY, CDR2 SYGVKD. Here the CDR3 reads CASIESLGRFGEAFF. CDR3 in DNA: TGTGCCAGCATTGAGTCTCTTGGCCGCTTCGGCGAAGCTTTCTTT.

The chain is built from TRBV11-1 and TRBJ2-6; the D gene is possibly TRBD1 (6 bases). The germline V gene encodes CDR1 SGHAT and CDR2 FQDESV (reference sequence). V was cut by 11 bases and J by 0 bases, with 20 bases left in between. The length of the CDR3 is 17 residues. The CDR3 region is CAWSLGAANSGANVLTF. The CDR3 nucleotides read TGTGCCTGGAGCCTGGGGGCAGCGAACTCTGGGGCCAACGTCCTGACTTTC.

This chain uses TRBV15 with TRBJ2-6; D uncertain. CDR3 length: 15 amino acids. The ends were cut back, 4 bases at V and 0 bases at J, with 7 bases in the middle. Germline CDR1 is LNHNV and CDR2 is YYDKDF (reference sequence). Written as DNA, the CDR3 is TGTGCCACCAGCATGCGGAGCTCTGGGGCCAACGTCCTGACTTTC. Translated, it gives CATSMRSSGANVLTF.

This clonotype came up a few times. This chain joins TRBV7-9 and TRBJ1-1; unclear D gene. CDR3 size: 14 residues. Germline V CDR1 and CDR2: SEHNR, FQNEAQ (reference sequence). V lost 8 bases and J 0 bases, leaving 13 bases between the germline ends. The CDR3 loop reads CASAVGRVNTEAFF. For the CDR3, the DNA is TGTGCCAGCGCGGTGGGCAGAGTGAACACTGAAGCTTTCTTT. Supplemented by reference TRBV7-9 and TRBJ1-1, the full variable domain reads DTGVSQNPRHKITKRGQNVTFRCDPISEHNRLYWYRQTLGQGPEFLTYFQNEAQLEKSRLLSDRFSAERPKGSFSTLEIQRTEQGDSAMYLCASAVGRVNTEAFFGQGTRLTVV.

This clonotype was observed a handful of times. The chain combines TRBV2 with TRBJ2-5; possible D gene TRBD2, 7 bases. This CDR3 spans 16 amino acids. CDR1 is SNHLY, CDR2 FYNNEI, per germline. The V and J ends lost 5 bases and 1 base respectively, with 17 bases between them. CDR3 sequence reads: CASSFIKGGGQETQYF. CDR3 sequence (DNA): TGTGCCAGCAGTTTTATTAAGGGAGGGGGCCAAGAGACCCAGTACTTC. Full variable domain (rest looked up from reference TRBV2 and TRBJ2-5): EPEVTQTPSHQVTQMGQEVILRCVPISNHLYFYWYRQILGQKVEFLVSFYNNEISEKSEIFDDQFSVERPDGSNFTLKIRSTKLEDSAMYFCASSFIKGGGQETQYFGPGTRLLVL.

V gene TRBV9 combines with J gene TRBJ2-7, with 8 nucleotides matching TRBD2. Losses at the gene ends were 4 bases for V and 6 bases for J; bases not matched to a gene: 6. Germline CDR1 and CDR2: SGDLS and YYNGEE. The CDR3 is 13 residues long. CDR3 in amino acids: CASSPVSGTEQYF. In DNA, the CDR3 is TGTGCCAGCAGCCCGGTTAGCGGGACCGAGCAGTACTTC.